Listed below are T cell receptor beta chains from one sample, sequenced in a study of blood T cell repertoires in COVID-19. The repertoire was sequenced with immunoSEQ multiplex PCR; TCRdb's copy has only in-frame clones and lacks some. Of 70,000 or so clones detected, roughly 85% appear once; the ten largest clones hold 9.7%. Input material: peripheral blood. These receptors were taken from a woman older than 75 with acute or convalescent COVID-19. Both conserved end residues are part of each CDR3.

V	CDR3
TRBV5-1	CASTLTFGGDYNEQFF
TRBV2	CASSEEGANNSPLHF
TRBV30	CAWSVGGGGTEAFF
TRBV7-9	CASSLTGRRAFNEQFF
TRBV9	CASTQGASYGYTF
TRBV7-9	CASSFSGDLYEQYF
TRBV15	CATSRRLAGDNEQFF
TRBV6-5	CASSYSSDYGYTF
TRBV3-1/TRBV3-2	CASSLTGGYEKLFF
TRBV19	CASSGPTGVNTEAFF
TRBV27	CASSAASVTNEKLFF
TRBV29-1	CSVPGTGTTNEKLFF
TRBV7-7	CASSAINTGELFF
TRBV7-6	CASSIDRVGEQYF
TRBV7-6	CASSFGGQGYEQYF
TRBV3-1/TRBV3-2	CASSQGLAGGYETQYF
TRBV14	CASSQTGGSSNEKLFF
TRBV19	CASSQAGGSYEQYF
TRBV19	CASSWGQGANEKLFF
TRBV11-2	CASGGVPGTTYEQYF
TRBV3-1/TRBV3-2	CASSQSVGVEQFF
TRBV28	CASSLGSGRGWGETQYF
TRBV10-1	CASEVPGLAGDYYEQYF
TRBV4-1	CASSQEGTASGNTIYF
TRBV12-3/TRBV12-4	CASSLARSSPLHF
TRBV5-5	CASRMTSLGNQPQHF
TRBV3-1/TRBV3-2	CASSQGLAGGETQYF
TRBV11-2	CASSLRVWTSGVETQYF
TRBV5-8	CASVGGISTDTQYF
TRBV7-9	CASSFLGATNEKLFF
TRBV6-5	CASRPGTGRDTQYF
TRBV2	CASKGGTVNTGELFF
TRBV3-1/TRBV3-2	CASSQGGTGLYEQYF
TRBV7-9	CASSPKGPDYEQYF
TRBV7-6	CASSPGRANTEAFF
TRBV3-1/TRBV3-2	CASSPLSGDETQYF
TRBV6-2/TRBV6-3	CASSYNGNYGYTF
TRBV12-2	CASRHEGKRTVNTEAFF
TRBV7-6	CASSLGQQQTYEQYF
TRBV5-1	CASSLVGLAETYEQYF
TRBV5-1	CASSAQTSSDTQYF
TRBV7-2	CASSSQTGGHTDTQYF
TRBV30	CAWRSDGNQPQHF
TRBV5-4	CASSLDSLNEKLFF
TRBV5-1	CASSLNAGTDYGYTF
TRBV6-5	CASKRLGQGDNEQFF
TRBV4-1	CASSPRLGQGVRGAFF
TRBV19	CASSILRGTGELFF
TRBV6-1	CASSVNSRNSNQPQHF
TRBV7-6	CASSSSGMNTEAFF
TRBV12-3/TRBV12-4	CASSWEGNQPQHF
TRBV5-6	CASSLEAGGTRILGTQYF
TRBV6-5	CASQERQGSNQPQHF
TRBV6-1	CASSEQLFTEAFF
TRBV11-2	CASGRGTGNSALYGYTF